This T cell receptor beta chain was identified in a study of blood T cell repertoires in COVID-19. The overall study: T cells, B-cell-depleted T cells, or PBMCs provided the cDNA or gDNA that served as material.

The repertoire was sequenced with immunoSEQ multiplex PCR; TCRdb's copy has only in-frame clones and lacks some. The table lists about 73,000 clones, approximately 89% of them singletons. Deletions cut 5 bases from V and 6 bases from J, with 19 bases between. This CDR3 is built from 15 residues. CDR1 and CDR2 from the germline V gene are LNHDA and SQIVND (reference sequence). The TCR sequence derives from a man aged 80 or over with acute or convalescent COVID-19. Sequencing was done on a sample of peripheral blood. This chain uses TRBV19 with TRBJ1-1; no clear D. CDR3 coding DNA: TGTGCCAGTAGTGCCCAATGGGGAGGTGGCCCTGAAGCTTTCTTT. This gives the protein CASSAQWGGGPEAFF. The variable domain in full, completed from reference TRBV19 and TRBJ1-1, reads DGGITQSPKYLFRKEGQNVTLSCEQNLNHDAMYWYRQDPGQGLRLIYYSQIVNDFQKGDIAEGYSVSREKKESFPLTVTSAQKNPTAFYLCASSAQWGGGPEAFFGQGTRLTVV.